What follows describes a single T cell receptor beta chain. The sample belongs to a study of T cell changes during pregnancy in multiple sclerosis. The ends lost 3 bases at V and 3 bases at J; junction bases unmatched: 1. This CDR3 contains 14 residues. Germline V gene sequence: CDR1 LNHDA, CDR2 SQIVND (reference sequence). Using immunoSEQ multiplex PCR, the repertoire was profiled, and TCRdb retains in-frame clones only, with some absent. The sample has some 43,000 clones; 94% are singletons. The source is a female donor with multiple sclerosis, enrolled in a pregnancy study. The chain links TRBV19 to TRBJ2-7; 11 nucleotides line up with TRBD1. The input for sequencing was CD8+ T cells from peripheral blood mononuclear cells, taken in the third trimester of pregnancy. The CDR3 region is CASSMGQGDYEQYF. The CDR3 DNA reads TGTGCCAGTAGTATGGGACAGGGGGACTACGAGCAGTACTTC.